What follows are 6 T cell receptor beta chains derived from one specimen sequenced in a study of control samples from healthy donors and cancer patients. Measured with immunoSEQ multiplex PCR; TCRdb has only the in-frame clones, and not every one. The sample yields approximately 170,000 clones, approximately 86% seen once. Material: blood. All receptors come from a woman in her 30s in good health.

The rearrangement links TRBV6-1 to TRBJ2-7; D gene unclear. This CDR3 has 13 residues. Germline CDR1 reads MNHNS; CDR2 reads SASEGT. Trimming stripped 2 bases from V and 1 base from J, with 6 bases between. CDR3 nucleotides: TGTGCCAGCAGTGAAAGTCCGTCCTACGAGCAGTACTTC. Its protein is CASSESPSYEQYF.

The rearrangement links TRBV5-1 to TRBJ1-6; D call uncertain. Germline-derived CDR1 and CDR2 are SGHRS and YFSETQ. The CDR3 runs 17 residues. Between the trimmed V and J ends, which lost 0 bases and 9 bases, there was a span of 19 bases. CDR3 loop: CASSLAMGQTNGSPLHF. CDR3 DNA: TGCGCCAGCAGCTTGGCCATGGGCCAAACGAACGGTTCACCCCTCCACTTT.

The V and J genes are TRBV15 and TRBJ2-7; 12 bases are shared with TRBD2. V dropped 2 bases and J dropped 2; count of bases not matched to a gene: 4. The CDR3 length is 16 residues. CDR1 and CDR2 (germline): LNHNV, YYDKDF (reference sequence). DNA of the CDR3: TGTGCCACCAGCAGATTAACTAGCGGGAGGACCTACGAGCAGTACTTC. This encodes CATSRLTSGRTYEQYF.

Only one count was recorded for this clone. V usage is TRBV4-1 and J usage is TRBJ1-2; TRBD1 might be the D (5 bases). CDR1 MGHRA and CDR2 YSYEKL come from the germline V gene. Trimming removed 1 base from V and 1 base from J, with 10 bases in between. The CDR3 consists of 15 residues. In DNA, the CDR3 is TGCGCCAGCAGCCAAGGTATAAGGGGTAACTATGGCTACACCTTC. Amino acids: CASSQGIRGNYGYTF.

The chain is built from TRBV7-8 and TRBJ1-1; the match to TRBD1 covers 9 bases. CDR1 and CDR2 from the germline V gene are SGHVS and FQNEAQ. There are 15 residues in the CDR3. Trimming cost V 5 bases and J 4 bases; bases outside gene matches: 8. The CDR3 bases are TGTGCCAGCAGCCTCCGGGACAGGGAATCCACTGAAGCTTTCTTT. Residues: CASSLRDRESTEAFF.

V and J are TRBV19 and TRBJ2-3; TRBD2 aligns across 12 bases. Germline CDR1 and CDR2: LNHDA and SQIVND (reference sequence). The CDR3 extends over 16 amino acids. Trimming took 5 bases from V and 0 from J; bases not matched to a gene: 3. CDR3 loop: CASSSGLAGSTDTQYF. The DNA for the CDR3 is TGTGCCAGTAGTTCCGGACTAGCGGGGAGCACAGATACGCAGTATTTT.